The sequence of this T cell receptor (beta chain) was determined in a study of Ad26.COV2.S vaccination and SARS-CoV-2 variants. The repertoire was sequenced with immunoSEQ multiplex PCR; TCRdb's copy has only in-frame clones and lacks some. The sample records about 330,000 clones, under 90% being singletons. Germline CDR1 and CDR2: SEHNR and FQNEAQ (reference sequence). The CDR3 has 12 amino acids. V lost 4 bases to trimming and J lost 7 bases; unmatched junction nucleotides: 2. The treatment was: 19 received Ad26.COV2.S at low or high dose, single or two shots; several received placebo; per-sample allocation not given. Specimen acquisition occurred on day 63 following the initial vaccine or placebo injection.

This TCR was recovered from a person aged 18-60 years who received the Ad26.COV2.S COVID-19 vaccine or a placebo. The V and J genes are TRBV7-9 and TRBJ2-3; 7 bases match TRBD2. The starting material was peripheral blood, obtained in a trial of Ad26.COV2.S vaccine versus placebo. The CDR3 spells CASSSGTNTQYF. The CDR3 nucleotides read TGTGCCAGCAGCTCCGGGACTAATACGCAGTATTTT.